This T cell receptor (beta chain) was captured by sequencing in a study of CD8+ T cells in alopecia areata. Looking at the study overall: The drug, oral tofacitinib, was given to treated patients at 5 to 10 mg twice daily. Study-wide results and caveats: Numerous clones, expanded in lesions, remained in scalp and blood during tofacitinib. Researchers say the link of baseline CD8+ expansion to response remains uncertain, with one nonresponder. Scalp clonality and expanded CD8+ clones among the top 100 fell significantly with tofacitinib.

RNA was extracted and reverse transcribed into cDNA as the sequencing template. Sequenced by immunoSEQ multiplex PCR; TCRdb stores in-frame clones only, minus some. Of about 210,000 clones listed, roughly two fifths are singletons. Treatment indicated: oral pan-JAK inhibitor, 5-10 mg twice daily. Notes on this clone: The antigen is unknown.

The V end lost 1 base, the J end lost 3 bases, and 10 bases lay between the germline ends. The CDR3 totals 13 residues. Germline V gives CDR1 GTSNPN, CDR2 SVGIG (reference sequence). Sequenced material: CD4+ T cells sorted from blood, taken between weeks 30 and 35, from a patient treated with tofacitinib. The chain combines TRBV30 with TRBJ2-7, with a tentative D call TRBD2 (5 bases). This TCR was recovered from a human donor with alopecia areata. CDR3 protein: CAWSGGQSYEQYF. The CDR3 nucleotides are TGTGCCTGGAGTGGAGGGCAGAGCTACGAGCAGTACTTC.